The sequence of this T cell receptor beta chain was determined in a study of CD8 T cells in ankylosing spondylitis. Comments on this clonotype: The antigen remains unidentified.

Findings and caveats of the study: It was reported that disease-linked clones were significantly enriched in matched ankylosing spondylitis synovial fluid. Characteristic of ankylosing spondylitis blood, it appeared, was a TCR beta motif comprising roughly eight highly homologous variants. Clones that were linked to disease were CD8+ and were relatively rare in peripheral blood. Some of these motif variants have turned up before, in reports on reactive arthritis synovial fluid and blood.

For TCR beta, libraries came from quantitative 5'-RACE with molecular barcodes. TCRdb itself ran the 5' RACE reads through MiXCR, one entry per CDR3 protein. The sample gives around 440,000 distinct CDR3 sequences, approximately 17% of which show up once; over 0.9% is in the top ten. Germline assignment: CDR1 ENHRY and CDR2 SYGVKD. The V gene end was trimmed by 10 bases and the J gene end by 4 bases; junction bases not matched to a gene: 8. CDR3 length: 15 residues. This chain joins TRBV10-3 and TRBJ2-1; 12 bases map to TRBD2. The specimen sequenced was blood, either unsorted or a sorted T cell fraction (not recorded which). The origin of this receptor is a male donor with ankylosing spondylitis. The CDR3 region has the DNA TGTGCCAGCAGGACTAGCGGGGTCGTTTACAATGAGCAGTTCTTC. Translated, it gives CASRTSGVVYNEQFF.